This record covers a single T cell receptor (beta chain). Its antigen is unknown. There are no base qualities to consult, and no much larger clone falls within one base. This sample is part of a study of blood T cell repertoires in COVID-19 (dated by TCRdb to between 2020 and 2021). Regarding the research as a whole: Collaborator samples came from the United States, Italy and Spain and covered acute and convalescent phases of COVID-19. The samples were drawn from the first 160 participants of the ongoing ImmuneRACE study and from 950 to 1,500 subjects provided by 6 global collaborators. Where available, HLA class I and class II types were taken from metadata supplied by the sample provider and were not determined by assay-based typing. Sample metadata almost always included a de-identified subject ID, COVID-19 status, age in years and sex. Subjects who had been exposed to COVID-19, were actively infected with it, or had recovered from it provided the deeply sampled blood TCRbeta repertoires that made up the dataset. The repertoires were made available in a free public database intended to serve as a resource for research on the immune response to SARS-CoV-2. The material from the prospective study consisted of cDNA or gDNA derived from T cells, B-cell-depleted T cells, or PBMCs.

TCRbeta CDR3 regions were amplified from genomic DNA by means of the immunoSEQ Assay, a bias-controlled multiplex PCR. From the authors' description of their analysis: Nucleated cell counts per sample were estimated from amplification of reference gene primers within the assay. To quantify the absolute abundance of each unique TCRbeta CDR3 rearrangement, sequence reads were collapsed and filtered. For each sample, productive Simpson clonality was calculated as the square root of Simpson's diversity index over productive rearrangements. What TCRdb holds here is the immuneACCESS table cut down to in-frame rearrangements. Part of the clones is not present; checked against another copy, under half of the missing clones reflect an unresolved V gene, and the others are unexplained. Clonal size and the V and J genes are those of that table, whereas D and trimming came from the DNA. The sample table lists around 56,000 clones, 80% to 95% of them with a count of one. The ten top clones hold roughly 15% of the sample.

The CDR3 sequence holds 14 residues, the cysteine and phenylalanine included. CDR3 DNA only is kept here, 42 bases in frame from base 1. V is cut by 1 base and J by 4 bases, and the space between the germline ends is 8 bases. Via the germline V gene, CDR1 is SGHTA and CDR2 FQGNSA. Collaborating institutions collected whole blood in K2EDTA tubes following their own protocols. For TCRbeta analysis, collaborators shipped samples as frozen whole blood, isolated PBMCs, or DNA extracted from either of those sample types. The full study reports these points: Clinical and demographic metadata were provided uncurated, with the amount varying by source and participant.

The sequenced material came from peripheral blood. This chain is built from TRBV7-2 and TRBJ1-5; the D region possibly corresponds to TRBD1 (5 bases align). This TCR came from a man older than 75 with acute or convalescent COVID-19. The DNA sequence is given as TGTGCCAGCAGCTTAGGGCCAGGGAATCAGCCCCAGCATTTT. This codes for CASSLGPGNQPQHF.